This T cell receptor beta chain is from a study of blood T cell repertoires in COVID-19. Across 24 US areas, participants ranged in age from about 18 to 100 years. Clinical history as reported by participants underpinned cohort assignment. Trimming stripped 6 bases from V and 7 bases from J, with 16 bases between. Germline CDR1 reads MNHEY; CDR2 reads SVGAGI. CDR3 length equals 14 residues. In the authors' methods: Scientists estimated how many nucleated cells there were by amplifying reference gene primers. Sequenced by immunoSEQ multiplex PCR; TCRdb stores in-frame clones only, minus some. V, J and clone size are those of that table, while D and trimming were read from the DNA. The table has around 430,000 clones, 85% to 90% seen once; the top ten hold about a tenth.

The sample taken for sequencing was PBMCs or T cells enriched from blood (not recorded which). J is TRBJ2-1 and V is TRBV6-5; D is unresolved. The clonotype originates from a woman aged 50 to 60 who had recovered from COVID-19. CDR3 nucleotides: TGTGCCAGCAGAACCCCGAACGTTCGGAATGAGCAGTTCTTC. It translates to CASRTPNVRNEQFF.